This TCR beta chain is from a study of early T cells in non-severe SARS-CoV-2 infection. Overall study: Alpha and beta chains were unpaired, from unsorted whole-blood bulk RNA.

This clonotype was found once. TCRdb reanalysed the 5' RACE reads using MiXCR and keeps one entry per CDR3 protein. This table holds fewer than 100,000 distinct CDR3 sequences, less than 15% found once. The sequence was collected from an adult who was a healthcare worker with PCR-confirmed SARS-CoV-2 infection or an uninfected control (not recorded which). The sequenced sample consisted of whole blood.

CDR3 amino acids: CATKVLAGANEQFF. CDR3 in DNA: TGCGCCACCAAAGTCCTAGCGGGGGCCAATGAGCAGTTCTTC. The chain uses TRBV4-1 and TRBJ2-1, with TRBD2 matching 10 bases. This CDR3 has 14 amino acids. Germline CDR1 and CDR2: MGHRA and YSYEKL. Trimming removed 10 bases from V and 6 bases from J; junction bases left unmatched: 9.